This T cell receptor beta chain is drawn from a study of tumor-infiltrating lymphocytes in primary liver carcinoma. The study's findings and limits: Blood's top-250-clone fraction was significantly lower than that of tumors (p = 0.039).

The germline V gene encodes CDR1 SGHDT and CDR2 YYEEEE. With 6 bases removed from V and 0 bases from J, the gap between germline ends came to 13 bases. There are 14 residues in the CDR3. For blood RNA, unsorted whole blood served as the source, and germline DNA was extracted too. This clonotype was counted only a few times. Its target is unknown. cDNA specific to TCR beta was made from approximately 0.55 ug of total RNA, with a constant-region primer employed for priming. Construction of TCR beta libraries relied on three successive nested multiplex PCR rounds employing slightly modified ARM-PCR. Both of the initial two PCR rounds ran for around 9 cycles and employed TRBV1-TRBV30 forward primers alongside a C-beta reverse primer. TCRdb ran MiXCR on the multiplex PCR reads and lists one entry per CDR3 protein. The table shows 310,000 or so distinct CDR3 sequences, with 58% occurring only once.

Input material: peripheral blood. This clonotype was obtained from a woman aged 25 to 39 with primary liver carcinoma and hepatitis B virus infection. The chain has TRBV5-6 and TRBJ2-7, with D possibly matching TRBD2 (5 bases). CDR3: CASTQSGYSYEQYF. The CDR3 DNA reads TGTGCCAGCACCCAGAGCGGATACTCCTACGAGCAGTACTTC.